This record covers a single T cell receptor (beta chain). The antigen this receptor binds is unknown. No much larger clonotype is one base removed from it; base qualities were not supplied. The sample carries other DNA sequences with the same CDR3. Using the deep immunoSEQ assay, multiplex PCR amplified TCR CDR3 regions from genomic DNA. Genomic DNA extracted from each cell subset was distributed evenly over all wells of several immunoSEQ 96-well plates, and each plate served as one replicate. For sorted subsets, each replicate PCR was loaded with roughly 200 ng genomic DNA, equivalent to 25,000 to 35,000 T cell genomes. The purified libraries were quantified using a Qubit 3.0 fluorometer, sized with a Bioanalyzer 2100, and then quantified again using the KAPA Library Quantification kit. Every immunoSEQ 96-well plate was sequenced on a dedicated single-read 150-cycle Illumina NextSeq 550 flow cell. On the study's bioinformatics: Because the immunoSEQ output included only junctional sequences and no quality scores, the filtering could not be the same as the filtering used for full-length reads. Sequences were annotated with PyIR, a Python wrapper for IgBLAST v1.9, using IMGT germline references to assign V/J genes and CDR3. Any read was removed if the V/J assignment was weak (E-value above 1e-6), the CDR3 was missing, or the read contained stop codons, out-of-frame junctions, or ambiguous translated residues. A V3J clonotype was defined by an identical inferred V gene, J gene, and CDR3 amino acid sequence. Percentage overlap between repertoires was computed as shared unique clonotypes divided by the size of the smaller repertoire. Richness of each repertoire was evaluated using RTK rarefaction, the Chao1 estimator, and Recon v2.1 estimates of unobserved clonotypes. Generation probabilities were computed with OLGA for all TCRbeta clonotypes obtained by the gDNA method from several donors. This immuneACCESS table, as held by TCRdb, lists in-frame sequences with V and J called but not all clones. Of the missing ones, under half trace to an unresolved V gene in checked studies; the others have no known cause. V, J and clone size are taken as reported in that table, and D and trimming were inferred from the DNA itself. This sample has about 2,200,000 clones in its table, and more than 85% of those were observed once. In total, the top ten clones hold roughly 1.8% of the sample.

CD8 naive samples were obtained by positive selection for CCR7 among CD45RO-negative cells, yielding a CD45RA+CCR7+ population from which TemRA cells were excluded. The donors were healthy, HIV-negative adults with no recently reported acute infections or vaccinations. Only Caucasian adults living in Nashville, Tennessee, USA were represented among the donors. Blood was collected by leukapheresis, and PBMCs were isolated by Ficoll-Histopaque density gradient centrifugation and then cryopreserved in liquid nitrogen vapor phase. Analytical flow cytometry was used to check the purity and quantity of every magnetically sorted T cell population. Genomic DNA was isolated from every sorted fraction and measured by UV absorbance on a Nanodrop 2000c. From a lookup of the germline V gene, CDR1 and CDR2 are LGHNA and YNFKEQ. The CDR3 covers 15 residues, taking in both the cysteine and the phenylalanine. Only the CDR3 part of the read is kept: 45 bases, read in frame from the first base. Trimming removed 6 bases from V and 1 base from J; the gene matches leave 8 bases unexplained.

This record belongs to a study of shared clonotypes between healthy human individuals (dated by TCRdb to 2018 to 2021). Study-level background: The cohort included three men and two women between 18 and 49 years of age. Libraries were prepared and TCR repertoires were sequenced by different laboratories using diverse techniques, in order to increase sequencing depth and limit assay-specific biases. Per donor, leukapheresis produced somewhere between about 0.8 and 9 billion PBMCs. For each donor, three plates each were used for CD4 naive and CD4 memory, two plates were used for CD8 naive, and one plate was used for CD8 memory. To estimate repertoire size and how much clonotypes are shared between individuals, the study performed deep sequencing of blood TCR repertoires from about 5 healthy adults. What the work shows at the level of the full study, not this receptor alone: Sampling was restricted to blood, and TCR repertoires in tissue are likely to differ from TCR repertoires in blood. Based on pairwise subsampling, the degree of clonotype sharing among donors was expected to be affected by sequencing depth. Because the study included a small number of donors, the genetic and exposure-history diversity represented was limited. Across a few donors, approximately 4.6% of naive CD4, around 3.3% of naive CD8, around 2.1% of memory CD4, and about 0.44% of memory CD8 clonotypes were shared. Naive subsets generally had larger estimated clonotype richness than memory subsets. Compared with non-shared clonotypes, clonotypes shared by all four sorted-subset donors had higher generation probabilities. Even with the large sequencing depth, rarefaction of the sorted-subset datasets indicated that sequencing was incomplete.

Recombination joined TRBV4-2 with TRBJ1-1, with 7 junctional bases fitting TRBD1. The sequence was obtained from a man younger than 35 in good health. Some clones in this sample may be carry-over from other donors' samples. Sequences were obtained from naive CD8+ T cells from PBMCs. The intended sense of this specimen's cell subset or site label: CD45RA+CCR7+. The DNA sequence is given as TGTGCCAGCAGTACTCGGACAGGAACGAACACTGAAGCTTTCTTT. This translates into CASSTRTGTNTEAFF.